Below are 7 T cell receptor beta chains sequenced from a single sample in a study of identical twins. TCRdb reanalysed the 5' RACE reads using MiXCR and keeps one entry per CDR3 protein. Of about 100,000 distinct CDR3 sequences listed, 5.5% to 7% are singletons. Sequenced input: memory T cells sorted from blood. The origin of the receptors is a woman aged 45-65 years in good health.

At least ten counts were recorded for this clonotype. The J gene is TRBJ2-1, the V gene TRBV4-1; the match to TRBD1 covers 10 bases. V shed 4 bases and J 12 bases; nucleotides not matched to a gene: 9. The CDR3 runs to 14 residues. Germline lookup yields CDR1 MGHRA and CDR2 YSYEKL. CDR3 coding DNA: TGCGCCAGCAGCCGGGACAGGGGTCTCAGCGGGCAGTTCTTC. It translates to CASSRDRGLSGQFF.

This clonotype has a count of ten or more. The rearrangement uses TRBV29-1 and TRBJ2-7, with 9 nucleotides matching TRBD1. Germline V gene data show CDR1 as SQVTM and CDR2 as ANQGSEA. CDR3 length: 13 amino acids. With V trimmed by 5 bases and J by 6 bases, 8 bases remained unmatched. DNA for the CDR3: TGCAGCGTTCGGACAGGGGCGTCGGGCGAGCAGTACTTC. This translates into CSVRTGASGEQYF.

This clonotype was detected many times. This chain joins TRBV6-1 and TRBJ1-5, with D hard to call. With 4 bases removed from V and 7 bases from J, the gap between germline ends came to 5 bases. Germline lookup yields CDR1 MNHNS and CDR2 SASEGT. The CDR3 extends over 11 amino acids. CDR3 bases: TGTGCCAGCAGTGGGCCCCAGCCCCAGCATTTT. Protein: CASSGPQPQHF.

This clonotype was recorded at least ten times. The chain has TRBV3-1 and TRBJ1-4; possible D gene TRBD1, 5 bases. Trimming pared 0 bases from V and 3 bases from J, leaving 8 bases between. CDR1 and CDR2 from the germline V gene are LGHDT and YNNKEL (reference sequence). The CDR3 totals 15 residues. The CDR3 region is CASSQEETANEKLFF. In DNA form, the CDR3 reads TGTGCCAGCAGCCAAGAGGAGACAGCTAATGAAAAACTGTTTTTT.

The sample holds many counts of this clonotype. This chain uses TRBV2 with TRBJ2-2, with 9 bases identical to TRBD2. V shed 7 bases, J shed 7 bases, and the junction held 10 bases outside the gene matches. Germline V gives CDR1 SNHLY, CDR2 FYNNEI. This CDR3 comprises 15 residues. The CDR3, as DNA: TGTGCCAGCAATCCGACTAGCGGTAGGGGCGGGGAGCTGTTTTTT. Translating it yields CASNPTSGRGGELFF.

This clonotype was recorded a few times. The chain uses TRBV4-2 and TRBJ2-7, with D possibly matching TRBD2 (6 bases). The V gene's germline CDR1 is LGHNA and CDR2 YNFKEQ. Trimming took 0 bases from V and 0 from J, leaving 15 bases between them. The CDR3 has 17 amino acids. In nucleotides, the CDR3 is TGTGCCAGCAGCCAAGATTTGCCCCGGGACTTCTCCTACGAGCAGTACTTC. Encoded protein: CASSQDLPRDFSYEQYF.

The chain recombines TRBV4-2 with TRBJ2-7; 10 positions match TRBD2. Germline assignment: CDR1 LGHNA and CDR2 YNFKEQ. V trimming: 4 bases; J trimming: 1 base; junction bases outside the gene matches: 10. The CDR3 runs 17 residues. CDR3 bases: TGTGCCAGCAGCCCCCAGGCCGGACTAGCGGCATCCTACGAGCAGTACTTC. Translation: CASSPQAGLAASYEQYF.